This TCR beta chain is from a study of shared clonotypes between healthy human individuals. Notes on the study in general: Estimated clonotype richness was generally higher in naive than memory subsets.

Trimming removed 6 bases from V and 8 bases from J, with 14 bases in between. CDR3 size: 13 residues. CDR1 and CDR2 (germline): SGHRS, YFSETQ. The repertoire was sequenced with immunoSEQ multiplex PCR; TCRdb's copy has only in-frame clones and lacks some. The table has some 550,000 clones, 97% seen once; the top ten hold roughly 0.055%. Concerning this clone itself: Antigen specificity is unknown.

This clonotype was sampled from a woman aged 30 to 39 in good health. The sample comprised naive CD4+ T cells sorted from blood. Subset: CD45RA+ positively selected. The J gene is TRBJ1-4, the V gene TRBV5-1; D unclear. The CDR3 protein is CASIVQDLEKLFF. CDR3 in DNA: TGCGCCAGCATTGTTCAGGATCTGGAAAAACTGTTTTTT.